This TCR beta chain was sequenced for a study of identical twins. Findings and caveats of the study: Analyses of zero insertions could be partly confounded by invariant MAIT and iNKT cells. A lower insertion count was a feature of abundant cord blood beta clonotypes, with no such feature in memory repertoires.

Notes on this clonotype: The antigen remains unidentified.

CDR3 length equals 16 residues. The V end lost 10 bases, the J end lost 0 bases, and 18 bases lay between the germline ends. CDR1 and CDR2 (germline): LNHDA, SQIVND (reference sequence). TCRdb recomputed calls from the 5' RACE reads with MiXCR, one row per CDR3 protein. This sample has about 810,000 distinct CDR3 sequences, with roughly 12% found just once. The same data also contributed to another study, on yellow fever vaccine responses in identical twins.

Sequences were obtained from PBMCs. This TCR derives from a woman between 18 and 29 years old in good health. The chain has TRBV19 and TRBJ2-2; D perhaps matches TRBD2 (5 bases). The CDR3 nucleotides read TGTGCCACTAAAAGCGGACGGCTCGCGAACACCGGGGAGCTGTTTTTT. Protein: CATKSGRLANTGELFF. The entire variable domain, with the rest obtained from reference TRBV19 and TRBJ2-2, is as follows: DGGITQSPKYLFRKEGQNVTLSCEQNLNHDAMYWYRQDPGQGLRLIYYSQIVNDFQKGDIAEGYSVSREKKESFPLTVTSAQKNPTAFYLCATKSGRLANTGELFFGEGSRLTVL.